This TCR beta chain was obtained from a study of shared clonotypes between healthy human individuals. Study-level information: Three plates were used per donor for CD4 naive, three for CD4 memory, two for CD8 naive and one for CD8 memory.

V trimming: 3 bases; J trimming: 6 bases; junction bases outside the gene matches: 8. The V gene's germline CDR1 is LGHNA and CDR2 YNFKEQ. CDR3 length equals 16 residues. With respect to this clone: Its antigen remains unidentified.

In the authors' workflow: Junction-only immunoSEQ data arrived without quality scores, meaning filtering differed. Produced via immunoSEQ multiplex PCR; TCRdb's table is partial and in-frame only. V and J calls and clone size follow that table, whereas D and trimming were derived from the DNA. The sample includes approximately 2,300,000 clones, 92% of them seen just once. Findings of the study overall: A small donor pool kept down the genetic and exposure-history diversity that was represented.

This clonotype originated in a man between 18 and 29 years old in good health. Some clones in this sample may be carry-over from other donors' samples. The rearrangement joins TRBV4-2 to TRBJ2-1; 10 nucleotides line up with TRBD2. The source material was naive CD4+ T cells from PBMCs. This sample's subset: CD45RA+ positively selected. CDR3 sequence (DNA): TGTGCCAGCAGCCAGATCCTAGCGGGAGTGGGCAATGAGCAGTTCTTC. Translating it yields CASSQILAGVGNEQFF.